The TCR beta chain under discussion was sequenced for a study of T cell repertoires in cytomegalovirus infection. Remarks on this clonotype: The antigen remains unidentified.

In TCRdb, the reads were re-called with MiXCR into one record per CDR3 protein. The sample holds some 500,000 distinct CDR3 sequences, approximately 40% seen once. Germline V gene sequence: CDR1 MNHEY, CDR2 SMNVEV (reference sequence). V gave up 2 bases and J gave up 4 bases, with 14 bases separating them. There are 15 residues in the CDR3. The specimen was cultured PBMCs, collected from culture after CMV antigen stimulation. This sequence joins TRBV27 and TRBJ1-2; D remains ambiguous. The TCR comes from a human donor in good health (CMV status not recorded). Some clones in this sample may be carry-over from other donors' samples. The CDR3 DNA reads TGTGCCAGCAGTTTAAGCAGGACCCCTTCCTATGGCTACACCTTC. Encoded protein: CASSLSRTPSYGYTF.